This TCR beta chain is from a study of cytotoxic CD8 clonotypes in ibrutinib-treated CLL. Produced via immunoSEQ multiplex PCR; TCRdb's table is partial and in-frame only. The sample records fewer than 45,000 clones, roughly two thirds being singletons. The germline gives CDR1 LNHDA, CDR2 SQIVND (reference sequence). Losses at the gene ends were 6 bases for V and 7 bases for J; bases not matched to a gene: 8. This CDR3 contains 13 residues. This sample comprised PBMCs, obtained at disease progression, from a patient treated with ibrutinib. The chain joins TRBV19 to TRBJ1-2; 7 bases agree with TRBD1. This receptor was identified in a human donor with chronic lymphocytic leukemia. CDR3 DNA: TGTGCCAGTAGGAGGTCACAGGGGTTTGGCTACACCTTC. Translation: CASRRSQGFGYTF.